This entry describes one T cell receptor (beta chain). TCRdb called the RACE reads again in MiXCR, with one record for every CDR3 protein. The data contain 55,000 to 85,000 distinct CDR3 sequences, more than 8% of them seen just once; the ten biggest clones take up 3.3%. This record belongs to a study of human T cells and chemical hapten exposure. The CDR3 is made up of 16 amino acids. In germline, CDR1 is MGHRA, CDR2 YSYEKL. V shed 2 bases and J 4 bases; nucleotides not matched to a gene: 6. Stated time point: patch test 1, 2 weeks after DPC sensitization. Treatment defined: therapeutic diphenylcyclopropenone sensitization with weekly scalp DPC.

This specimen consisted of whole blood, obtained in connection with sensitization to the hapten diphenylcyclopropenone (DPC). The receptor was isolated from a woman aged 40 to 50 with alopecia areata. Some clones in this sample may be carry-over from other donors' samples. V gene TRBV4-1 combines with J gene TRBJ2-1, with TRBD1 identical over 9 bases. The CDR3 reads CASSQYPGQGYNEQFF. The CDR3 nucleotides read TGCGCCAGCAGCCAATATCCGGGACAGGGATACAATGAGCAGTTCTTC.